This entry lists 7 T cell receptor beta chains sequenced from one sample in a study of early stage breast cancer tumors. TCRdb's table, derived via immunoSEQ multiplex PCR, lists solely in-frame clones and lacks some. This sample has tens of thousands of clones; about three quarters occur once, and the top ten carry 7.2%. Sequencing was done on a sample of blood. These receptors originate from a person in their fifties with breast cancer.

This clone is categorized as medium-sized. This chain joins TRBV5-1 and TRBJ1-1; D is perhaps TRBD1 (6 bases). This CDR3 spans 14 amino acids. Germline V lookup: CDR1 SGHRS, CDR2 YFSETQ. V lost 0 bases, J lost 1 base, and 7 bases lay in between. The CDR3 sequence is CASSLEGQNTEAFF. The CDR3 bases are TGCGCCAGCAGCTTGGAGGGACAGAACACTGAAGCTTTCTTT.

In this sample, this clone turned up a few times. The CDR3 region has the DNA TGCGCCAGCAGGGATGGGAGGGCCTACGAGCAGTACTTC. This sequence encodes CASRDGRAYEQYF. V gene TRBV10-2 combines with J gene TRBJ2-7, with TRBD2 matching over 7 bases. Trimming removed 6 bases from V and 2 bases from J; junction bases left unmatched: 4. The CDR3 has 13 amino acids. CDR1 is WSHSY, CDR2 SAAADI, per germline.

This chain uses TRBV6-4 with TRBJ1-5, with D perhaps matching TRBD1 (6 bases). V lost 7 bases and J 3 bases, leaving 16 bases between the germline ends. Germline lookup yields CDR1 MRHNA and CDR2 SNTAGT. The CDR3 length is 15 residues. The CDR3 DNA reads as TGTGCCAGCAAACCCCCCGGACAGAACAATCAGCCCCAGCATTTT. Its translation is CASKPPGQNNQPQHF.

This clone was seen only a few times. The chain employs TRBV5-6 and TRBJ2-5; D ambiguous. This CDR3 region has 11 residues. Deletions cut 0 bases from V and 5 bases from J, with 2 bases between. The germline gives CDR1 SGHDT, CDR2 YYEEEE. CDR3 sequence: CASSLAETQYF. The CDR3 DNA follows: TGTGCCAGCAGCTTGGCGGAGACCCAGTACTTC.

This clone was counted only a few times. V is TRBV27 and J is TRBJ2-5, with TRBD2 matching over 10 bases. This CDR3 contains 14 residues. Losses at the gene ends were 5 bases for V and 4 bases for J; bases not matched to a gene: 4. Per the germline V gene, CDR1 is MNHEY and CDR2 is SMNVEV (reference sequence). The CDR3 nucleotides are TGTGCCAGCAGTATACGACTAGCGGGAGAGACCCAGTACTTC. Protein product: CASSIRLAGETQYF.

The CDR3 spells CASSAGLAGENIQYF. CDR3 nucleotide sequence: TGTGCCAGCAGTGCGGGACTAGCGGGGGAAAACATTCAGTACTTC. The chain joins TRBV2 to TRBJ2-4; TRBD2 aligns across 14 bases. This CDR3 comprises 15 residues. Germline V gene lookup returns CDR1 SNHLY and CDR2 FYNNEI. V trimming: 4 bases; J trimming: 5 bases; junction bases outside the gene matches: 1.

The CDR3 DNA is TGTGCCAGCAGTTACGGGGGACAGGGCACTGAAGCTTTCTTT. Translating it yields CASSYGGQGTEAFF. V and J are TRBV6-5 and TRBJ1-1; 9 bases fit TRBD1. From germline, CDR1 is MNHEY and CDR2 SVGAGI. The CDR3 sequence is 14 residues long. The trim removed 2 bases at V and 4 bases at J, leaving 2 bases unmatched.